This TCR beta chain derives from a study of a mutant IDH1 vaccine in newly diagnosed glioma. Study results and limitations: Top-clonotype changes in peripheral T cells seemed unrelated to pseudoprogression.

The method was immunoSEQ multiplex PCR; TCRdb's version includes in-frame clones alone and lacks a portion of them. In the table there are tens of thousands of clones, around three quarters of which are singletons. A word on this clone: What it binds is unknown.

Time point indicated: week 47, end of study. Vaccine doses each comprised 300 ug of mutant IDH1 20-mer peptide, with topical imiquimod. CDR3 length: 16 amino acids. V dropped 0 bases and J dropped 7 bases, with 17 bases sitting between them. Germline loops: CDR1 SGDLS, CDR2 YYNGEE. This sequence was found in a man aged 45-60 years with glioma. V gene TRBV9 combines with J gene TRBJ2-1; D might be TRBD2 (6 bases). The sequencing used PBMCs, collected from a glioma patient whose treatment included an IDH1 peptide vaccine. DNA for the CDR3: TGTGCCAGCAGCGTAGTATCGCGGGGAGGATGGAATGAGCAGTTCTTC. Amino acids: CASSVVSRGGWNEQFF.